These 30 T cell receptor beta chains were sequenced from one sample in a study of T cell responses to AZD1222 COVID-19 vaccine listed by TCRdb under 2021. The library was made by the immunoSEQ multiplex PCR assay. Held by TCRdb, this immuneACCESS table contains in-frame sequences only and omits some clones. Under half of the omission traces to an unresolved V gene where checked; the cause of the rest is unknown. The sample table contains 90,000 to 110,000 clones; only one count was recorded for about 90% of them. The top ten constitute 7.5% of the sample. The sample's time point, from its label and the paper: baseline before first vaccination. The input for sequencing was peripheral blood, taken on day 0 of AZD1222 vaccination. The receptors were gathered from an adult in good health.

The chain employs TRBV20-1 and TRBJ2-5, with 8 bases matching TRBD2. This CDR3 comprises 15 residues. V dropped 3 bases and J dropped 4; count of bases not matched to a gene: 10. Germline CDR1 reads DFQATT; CDR2 reads SNEGSKA (reference sequence). The CDR3 protein is CSASRAGDLAETQYF. The CDR3, as DNA: TGCAGTGCTAGTAGAGCGGGAGATCTGGCAGAGACCCAGTACTTC.

V and J are TRBV6-5 and TRBJ2-1; D may be TRBD1 (5 bases). CDR1 and CDR2 from the germline V gene are MNHEY and SVGAGI. This CDR3 region has 13 residues. The germline V and J ends were trimmed by 5 bases and 4 bases, with 9 bases remaining between them. This chain's CDR3 is CASSRDSYNEQFF. CDR3 nucleotide sequence: TGTGCCAGCAGTCGCGACAGTTACAATGAGCAGTTCTTC.

This clone was counted once. The rearrangement joins TRBV19 to TRBJ1-1; D is possibly TRBD1 (5 bases). Trimming took off 4 bases at V and 8 bases at J, with 17 bases between the two ends. The CDR3 sequence is 14 residues long. Germline V gene sequence: CDR1 LNHDA, CDR2 SQIVND (reference sequence). CDR3 residues: CASSKGTVRSEAFF. DNA of the CDR3: TGTGCCAGTAGTAAGGGGACGGTACGATCAGAAGCTTTCTTT.

This chain links TRBV18 with TRBJ1-3; tentatively, D is TRBD1 (5 bases). In germline, CDR1 is KGHSH, CDR2 LQKENI. V gave up 2 bases and J gave up 7 bases, with 18 bases separating them. The CDR3 runs 16 residues. CDR3 residues: CASSPADSLWGNTIYF. CDR3 coding DNA: TGTGCCAGCTCACCAGCAGATTCCCTTTGGGGGAACACCATATATTTT.

V and J are TRBV4-2 and TRBJ2-2, with a tentative D call TRBD2 (5 bases). Germline loops: CDR1 LGHNA, CDR2 YNFKEQ. Trimming pared 1 base from V and 7 bases from J, leaving 13 bases between. The CDR3 totals 15 residues. CDR3 nucleotides: TGTGCCAGCAGCCAAGCGGCTAGCTGGGGCGGGGAGCTGTTTTTT. Protein: CASSQAASWGGELFF.

This rearrangement joins TRBV11-3 to TRBJ2-5, with 11 bases matching TRBD2. The germline V gene encodes CDR1 SGHNT and CDR2 YENEEA. The CDR3 consists of 14 residues. The J segment lost 9 bases and the V segment lost 5 bases, leaving 8 bases of the junction unmatched. This chain's CDR3 is CASSIAGGLTAQYF. Here the CDR3 DNA reads TGTGCCAGCAGCATAGCGGGAGGGCTTACGGCCCAGTACTTC.

The gene calls are TRBV2 and TRBJ2-7, with D unresolved. This CDR3 has 13 amino acids. V shed 2 bases and J shed 5 bases, with 10 bases lying between them. The germline CDR1 and CDR2 sequences are SNHLY and FYNNEI. The CDR3 here is CASSEWAGNEQYF. CDR3 coding DNA: TGTGCCAGCAGTGAATGGGCAGGCAACGAGCAGTACTTC.

This clone was recorded only once. Other DNA sequences within the sample encode an identical CDR3. The chain couples TRBV6-5 to TRBJ1-1; no clear D. The CDR3 has 13 residues. Germline loops: CDR1 MNHEY, CDR2 SVGAGI. V was trimmed by 2 bases and J by 5 bases, leaving 9 bases between them. This chain's CDR3 is CASSYEGRTEAFF. The CDR3 DNA reads as TGTGCCAGCAGTTACGAGGGTAGGACTGAAGCTTTCTTT.

The chain is built from TRBV11-2 and TRBJ1-5; D possibly corresponds to TRBD1 (5 bases). From germline, CDR1 is SGHAT and CDR2 FQNNGV. Deletions cut 0 bases from V and 5 bases from J, with 17 bases between. The CDR3 contains 17 residues. DNA of the CDR3: TGTGCCAGCAGCTTAGATCGGGCAGGGAGGGCCTATCAGCCCCAGCATTTT. It translates to CASSLDRAGRAYQPQHF.

This sequence joins TRBV13 and TRBJ1-4; 10 bases agree with TRBD1. This CDR3 has 13 residues. Germline assignment: CDR1 PRHDT and CDR2 FYEKMQ (reference sequence). V lost 3 bases, J lost 12 bases, and 4 bases stayed unmatched. The CDR3 spells CASSLGQGSQLFF. CDR3 coding DNA: TGTGCCAGCAGCTTGGGACAGGGGAGCCAACTGTTTTTT.

The gene calls are TRBV2 and TRBJ2-7; no reliable D call. Trimming removed 11 bases from V and 3 bases from J, with 14 bases in between. Germline V gives CDR1 SNHLY, CDR2 FYNNEI. The CDR3 covers 12 residues. The CDR3 sequence is CAGSLEHYEQYF. CDR3 nucleotides: TGTGCCGGGTCATTGGAGCACTACGAGCAGTACTTC.

J is TRBJ1-5 and V is TRBV6-1; no firm D call. Germline values: CDR1 MNHNS, CDR2 SASEGT. The length of the CDR3 is 13 residues. V was clipped by 1 base and J by 4 bases, with 5 bases between them. The CDR3 DNA reads TGTGCCAGCAGTGAAGTGGGAAATCAGCCCCAGCATTTT. As protein: CASSEVGNQPQHF.

This chain joins TRBV3-1 (or the pseudogene TRBV3-2) and TRBJ1-6; D unresolved. Germline V lookup: CDR1 LGHDT, CDR2 YNNKEL (reference sequence). Between the trimmed V and J ends, which lost 4 bases and 8 bases, there was a span of 6 bases. CDR3 length: 12 amino acids. CDR3 sequence: CASSPLDSPLHF. The CDR3 DNA is TGTGCCAGCAGCCCACTTGATTCACCCCTCCACTTT.

The chain links TRBV3-1 (or the pseudogene TRBV3-2) to TRBJ2-1; tentative D call: TRBD1 (5 bases). The V end lost 0 bases, the J end lost 13 bases, and 10 bases lay between the germline ends. Germline loops: CDR1 LGHDT, CDR2 YNNKEL (reference sequence). This CDR3 contains 12 residues. In DNA, the CDR3 is TGTGCCAGCAGCCAAGATCTGGGGCTCCAGTTCTTC. Protein: CASSQDLGLQFF.

The chain links TRBV2 to TRBJ1-5; the D is unclear. CDR1 SNHLY and CDR2 FYNNEI come from the germline V gene. Trimming pared 1 base from V and 2 bases from J, leaving 0 bases between. The CDR3 length is 12 residues. The CDR3 DNA reads TGTGCCAGCAGTGAAGGCAATCAGCCCCAGCATTTT. Amino acids: CASSEGNQPQHF.

The V gene is TRBV5-1, the J gene TRBJ1-2, with D hard to call. The length of the CDR3 is 14 residues. Trimming stripped 0 bases from V and 5 bases from J, with 11 bases between. Looked up from germline, CDR1 is SGHRS and CDR2 is YFSETQ. As DNA, the CDR3 is TGCGCCAGCAGCTTGGACGGGAATGGGTATGGCTACACCTTC. Translation: CASSLDGNGYGYTF. Looking up the rest from reference TRBV5-1 and TRBJ1-2 gives the full variable domain: KAGVTQTPRYLIKTRGQQVTLSCSPISGHRSVSWYQQTPGQGLQFLFEYFSETQRNKGNFPGRFSGRQFSNSRSEMNVSTLELGDSALYLCASSLDGNGYGYTFGSGTRLTVV.

The chain joins TRBV6-6 to TRBJ1-3; D call uncertain. With 2 bases removed from V and 0 bases from J, the gap between germline ends came to 11 bases. The germline V gene encodes CDR1 MNHNY and CDR2 SVGAGI (reference sequence). The CDR3 has 16 amino acids. Written as DNA, the CDR3 is TGTGCCAGCAGTTACCGCGAGCACTACTCTGGAAACACCATATATTTT. Its translation: CASSYREHYSGNTIYF.

The gene calls are TRBV6-1 and TRBJ1-1, with D possibly TRBD1 on 6 matching bases. Per the germline V gene, CDR1 is MNHNS and CDR2 is SASEGT. The ends were cut back, 0 bases at V and 8 bases at J, with 10 bases in the middle. There are 13 residues in the CDR3. The CDR3 DNA is TGTGCCAGCAGTGAAGCGAGCGGGGGCGAAGCTTTCTTT. This sequence encodes CASSEASGGEAFF.

This clone came up a few times. This chain connects TRBV6-1 to TRBJ1-1, with unresolved D. Germline V gene sequence: CDR1 MNHNS, CDR2 SASEGT. This CDR3 is 15 amino acids long. V lost 1 base to trimming and J lost 4 bases, with 13 bases between them. The CDR3 sequence is CASSEEEGMGTEAFF. In DNA form, the CDR3 reads TGTGCCAGCAGTGAAGAAGAGGGAATGGGCACTGAAGCTTTCTTT.

This clone was seen a few times. This chain connects TRBV2 to TRBJ2-1; 8 nucleotides match TRBD2. Trimming took 4 bases from V and 0 from J; bases not matched to a gene: 11. CDR3 length: 18 amino acids. CDR1 SNHLY and CDR2 FYNNEI come from the germline V gene. DNA of the CDR3: TGTGCCAGCAGTGGGAGCGGGAGTACGACAATCTCCTACAATGAGCAGTTCTTC. Protein: CASSGSGSTTISYNEQFF.

The chain combines TRBV7-8 with TRBJ2-5; 11 nucleotides align to TRBD1. The V segment lost 5 bases and the J segment 5 bases; nucleotides outside the gene matches: 10. The germline gives CDR1 SGHVS, CDR2 FQNEAQ. CDR3 length: 16 residues. The CDR3 DNA reads as TGTGCCAGCAGCCTGGACACCGGGACAGGGGGGGAGACCCAGTACTTC. Translating gives CASSLDTGTGGETQYF.

The gene calls are TRBV21-1 and TRBJ1-6; the table's D call, TRBD1, was not checked against the DNA. TRBV21-1 is annotated as a pseudogene. This CDR3 spans 18 amino acids. CDR3 protein: CASSKGQSVSSYNSPLHF. For the CDR3, the DNA is TGTGCCAGCAGCAAAGGACAGTCAGTCAGCTCCTATAATTCACCCCTCCACTTT.

The chain carries TRBV7-9 and TRBJ2-4; D may correspond to TRBD1 or TRBD2 (5 bases each). The CDR3 covers 15 residues. Germline V CDR1 and CDR2: SEHNR, FQNEAQ (reference sequence). V was trimmed by 4 bases and J by 1 base, leaving 11 bases between them. The CDR3 bases are TGTGCCAGCAGCTGGGGGTCACTGGCCAAAAACATTCAGTACTTC. Its translation is CASSWGSLAKNIQYF.

This clone was detected a few times. The V call is TRBV7-2, the J call TRBJ1-5, with D possibly being TRBD1 (6 bases). CDR3 length: 15 residues. The germline V gene has CDR1 SGHTA and CDR2 FQGNSA. Trimming removed 7 bases from V and 6 bases from J, with 19 bases in between. CDR3 nucleotide sequence: TGTGCCAGCAACCCATCGGGGGCGGCGAGTCAGCCCCAGCATTTT. Protein sequence: CASNPSGAASQPQHF.

V usage is TRBV6-1 and J usage is TRBJ1-3; D is ambiguous. This CDR3 region has 15 residues. Germline V CDR1 and CDR2: MNHNS, SASEGT. V lost 3 bases, J lost 0 bases, and 9 bases lay in between. The CDR3 sequence is CASSEMGFSGNTIYF. The CDR3 coding sequence is TGTGCCAGCAGTGAGATGGGTTTCTCTGGAAACACCATATATTTT.

The chain recombines TRBV7-3 with TRBJ1-1; possible D gene TRBD1, 6 bases. Germline V CDR1 and CDR2: SGHTA, FQGTGA. The ends were cut back, 5 bases at V and 6 bases at J, with 13 bases in the middle. CDR3 size: 13 residues. As DNA, the CDR3 is TGTGCCAGCAGCGTGGCGGGGGCGTCTGAAGCTTTCTTT. Its translation is CASSVAGASEAFF.

This chain links TRBV7-9 with TRBJ1-2, with TRBD1 as a possible D gene (5 bases). V lost 5 bases to trimming and J lost 2 bases, with 15 bases between them. Germline-derived CDR1 and CDR2 are SEHNR and FQNEAQ (reference sequence). The CDR3 sequence is 15 residues long. The CDR3 DNA reads as TGTGCCAGCAGCCCACGGGGGGGAAGCAACTATGGCTACACCTTC. Protein sequence: CASSPRGGSNYGYTF. Full variable domain (rest looked up from reference TRBV7-9 and TRBJ1-2): DTGVSQNPRHKITKRGQNVTFRCDPISEHNRLYWYRQTLGQGPEFLTYFQNEAQLEKSRLLSDRFSAERPKGSFSTLEIQRTEQGDSAMYLCASSPRGGSNYGYTFGSGTRLTVV.

The chain employs TRBV20-1 and TRBJ2-7; 7 bases agree with TRBD1. With V trimmed by 3 bases and J by 3 bases, 5 bases remained unmatched. Germline V CDR1 and CDR2: DFQATT, SNEGSKA (reference sequence). The CDR3 consists of 13 residues. The chain's CDR3 is CSASFTGVYEQYF. CDR3 bases: TGCAGTGCTAGTTTTACAGGGGTCTACGAGCAGTACTTC.

The chain couples TRBV27 to TRBJ1-5; 10 bases match TRBD1. This CDR3 is built from 15 residues. V was clipped by 6 bases and J by 7 bases; unmatched bases: 9. The germline V gene encodes CDR1 MNHEY and CDR2 SMNVEV (reference sequence). The CDR3 coding sequence is TGTGCCAGCAGACCCGTGGACAGGGGGGACCAGCCCCAGCATTTT. Translation: CASRPVDRGDQPQHF.

The gene calls are TRBV19 and TRBJ1-5; D remains unclear. Germline V gives CDR1 LNHDA, CDR2 SQIVND (reference sequence). V was cut by 3 bases and J by 3 bases, with 12 bases left in between. The CDR3 covers 15 residues. The CDR3, as DNA: TGTGCCAGTAGTATGTCCCGGGCCCTCAATCAGCCCCAGCATTTT. Translated, it gives CASSMSRALNQPQHF.